One sample yielded the 21 T cell receptor beta chains listed below, sequenced in a study of T cells in localized non-small cell lung cancer. Sequenced by immunoSEQ multiplex PCR; TCRdb stores in-frame clones only, minus some. This sample has 75,000 to 80,000 clones; approximately 80% occur once, and the top ten carry more than 9%. The sample here was peripheral blood, taken before any cancer treatment. All receptors derive from an older female donor with stage I lung adenocarcinoma.

V usage is TRBV5-6 and J usage is TRBJ2-2, with D perhaps matching TRBD1 (5 bases). The CDR3 contains 14 residues. Germline V lookup: CDR1 SGHDT, CDR2 YYEEEE. V was shortened by 1 base and J by 7 bases, with 11 bases between the two germline ends. The DNA of the CDR3 is TGTGCCAGCAGCTTGTCCAGGGATGACGGGGAGCTGTTTTTT. Its protein is CASSLSRDDGELFF.

The chain links TRBV6-6 to TRBJ1-2, with 7 bases matching TRBD1. This CDR3 has 12 residues. Germline CDR1 MNHNY, CDR2 SVGAGI (reference sequence). After removal of 2 bases from V and 6 bases from J, the junction contained 0 bases not matched to a gene. CDR3: CASSYQGDGYTF. The DNA for the CDR3 is TGTGCCAGCAGTTACCAGGGGGATGGCTACACCTTC.

As DNA, the CDR3 is TGTGCCAGCAGCTTTGGACAGTCGAATGGCTACACCTTC. It codes for CASSFGQSNGYTF. J is TRBJ1-2 and V is TRBV21-1; the DNA was not compared with TRBD1, the D call given in the table. TRBV21-1 is reported as a pseudogene. The CDR3 is 13 residues long.

This clone occurred a few times. J is TRBJ2-3 and V is TRBV11-2; D might be TRBD1 or TRBD2, each matching 5 bases. Germline lookup yields CDR1 SGHAT and CDR2 FQNNGV. V lost 5 bases to trimming and J lost 5 bases, with 14 bases between them. The CDR3 contains 14 residues. CDR3 protein: CASSPGPGLDTQYF. In DNA, the CDR3 is TGTGCCAGCAGCCCGGGGCCGGGGTTAGATACGCAGTATTTT.

This chain uses TRBV27 with TRBJ2-3; D is undetermined. Deletions cut 7 bases from V and 9 bases from J, with 11 bases between. The CDR3 is made up of 11 amino acids. Germline V gene lookup returns CDR1 MNHEY and CDR2 SMNVEV (reference sequence). The DNA of the CDR3 is TGTGCCAGCACCCGACTGGGGACGCAGTATTTT. Encoded protein: CASTRLGTQYF.

This chain joins TRBV9 and TRBJ2-7; D gene ambiguous. Trimming took 0 bases from V and 6 from J, leaving 19 bases between them. The CDR3 is 16 residues long. The germline V gene encodes CDR1 SGDLS and CDR2 YYNGEE. The CDR3 spells CASSVDPADSLCEQYF. The CDR3, as DNA: TGTGCCAGCAGCGTAGACCCCGCCGATTCCTTATGCGAGCAGTACTTC.

The chain recombines TRBV27 with TRBJ2-5; TRBD2 matches at 10 bases. V was pared by 5 bases and J by 5 bases, with 23 bases of the junction left unmatched. This CDR3 region has 20 residues. CDR1 is MNHEY, CDR2 SMNVEV, per germline (reference sequence). The CDR3 region is CASSRTIRASGSITGETQYF. DNA of the CDR3: TGTGCCAGCAGTCGGACGATTAGGGCTAGCGGGAGTATCACGGGGGAGACCCAGTACTTC.

The V call is TRBV7-2, the J call TRBJ1-3, with D unresolved. CDR1 is SGHTA, CDR2 FQGNSA, per germline. V lost 1 base to trimming and J lost 0 bases, with 7 bases between them. The CDR3 is made up of 15 amino acids. The chain's CDR3 is CASSLGLFSGNTIYF. The CDR3 DNA reads as TGTGCCAGCAGCTTAGGCCTCTTCTCTGGAAACACCATATATTTT.

The rearrangement joins TRBV7-6 to TRBJ2-1, with 9 bases matching TRBD2. The J segment lost 3 bases and the V segment lost 1 base, leaving 7 bases of the junction unmatched. Germline V gene lookup returns CDR1 SGHVS and CDR2 FNYEAQ. The CDR3 loop spans 17 amino acids. CDR3: CASSLEASGTLYNEQFF. In nucleotides, the CDR3 is TGTGCCAGCAGCTTAGAGGCTAGCGGGACACTCTACAATGAGCAGTTCTTC. The variable domain in full, completed from reference TRBV7-6 and TRBJ2-1, reads GAGVSQSPRYKVTKRGQDVALRCDPISGHVSLYWYRQALGQGPEFLTYFNYEAQQDKSGLPNDRFSAERPEGSISTLTIQRTEQRDSAMYRCASSLEASGTLYNEQFFGPGTRLTVL.

The V call is TRBV5-1, the J call TRBJ1-1; D is uncertain. The CDR3 is 15 amino acids. CDR1 is SGHRS and CDR2 is YFSETQ in the germline V gene. Trimming removed 1 base at V and 1 base at J, with 11 bases between. CDR3 sequence (DNA): TGCGCCAGCAGCTTGTCGCAGTTACCGAACACTGAAGCTTTCTTT. It encodes CASSLSQLPNTEAFF.

The V gene is TRBV7-3, the J gene TRBJ1-1, with D maybe TRBD1 (5 bases). The CDR3 consists of 14 residues. Germline V gives CDR1 SGHTA, CDR2 FQGTGA. The V end was cut by 5 bases, the J end by 4 bases, with 14 bases between. The CDR3 sequence is CASSKDLGGTEAFF. CDR3 nucleotide sequence: TGTGCCAGCAGCAAGGACCTTGGGGGCACTGAAGCTTTCTTT.

This chain uses TRBV30 with TRBJ1-2, with TRBD1 matching 10 bases. The CDR3 covers 16 residues. Germline V gene sequence: CDR1 GTSNPN, CDR2 SVGIG (reference sequence). Losses at the gene ends were 4 bases for V and 3 bases for J; bases not matched to a gene: 11. The CDR3 coding sequence is TGTGCCTGGAAACCGGGACAGGGGAGCCCTTACTATGGCTACACCTTC. This sequence encodes CAWKPGQGSPYYGYTF.

The rearrangement joins TRBV6-1 to TRBJ2-3, with 8 positions matching TRBD2. From germline, CDR1 is MNHNS and CDR2 SASEGT. V shed 8 bases and J 2 bases; nucleotides not matched to a gene: 3. The CDR3 is 13 amino acids. The CDR3 coding sequence is TGTGCCAGCGTAGCGGGGAACACAGATACGCAGTATTTT. It codes for CASVAGNTDTQYF.

In its sample, this clone was seen once. The V call is TRBV11-2, the J call TRBJ2-1; D gene uncertain. Per germline, CDR1 SGHAT and CDR2 FQNNGV. The CDR3 totals 14 residues. The germline V and J ends were trimmed by 5 bases and 6 bases, with 14 bases remaining between them. The CDR3 DNA follows: TGTGCCAGCAGCCCCCACCTGAACGCCAATGAGCAGTTCTTC. Encoded protein: CASSPHLNANEQFF.

The genes are TRBV30 and TRBJ1-2; no clear D. Trimming took 0 bases from V and 4 from J, leaving 12 bases between them. CDR3 length: 14 amino acids. The V gene's germline CDR1 is GTSNPN and CDR2 SVGIG (reference sequence). The CDR3 nucleotides are TGTGCCTGGAGTGTTATAGCACGGGGCTATGGCTACACCTTC. Its translation: CAWSVIARGYGYTF.

This chain uses TRBV28 with TRBJ2-4; D uncertain. The germline V gene has CDR1 MDHEN and CDR2 SYDVKM. This CDR3 has 14 amino acids. V was trimmed by 5 bases and J by 2 bases, leaving 10 bases between them. CDR3 bases: TGTGCCAGCAGTCCCACGCGTACCAAAAACATTCAGTACTTC. Amino acids: CASSPTRTKNIQYF. Variable domain in full (rest from reference TRBV28 and TRBJ2-4): DVKVTQSSRYLVKRTGEKVFLECVQDMDHENMFWYRQDPGLGLRLIYFSYDVKMKEKGDIPEGYSVSREKKERFSLILESASTNQTSMYLCASSPTRTKNIQYFGAGTRLSVL.

This clone was seen only once. The chain carries TRBV28 and TRBJ1-4; 7 bases match TRBD1. The CDR3 has 18 residues. With V trimmed by 3 bases and J by 0 bases, 10 bases remained unmatched. The V gene's germline CDR1 is MDHEN and CDR2 SYDVKM. The CDR3 DNA reads as TGTGCCAGCAGTTTGACCTACAGGGGAACTCCAACTAATGAAAAACTGTTTTTT. This codes for CASSLTYRGTPTNEKLFF.

This chain uses TRBV15 with TRBJ1-5; D is unresolved. This CDR3 comprises 16 residues. The ends were cut back, 0 bases at V and 6 bases at J, with 15 bases in the middle. CDR1 and CDR2 (germline): LNHNV, YYDKDF (reference sequence). The CDR3 DNA reads as TGTGCCACCAGCAGAGATCAAGGCAGCTCGCGTCAGCCCCAGCATTTT. It specifies CATSRDQGSSRQPQHF.

The chain has TRBV27 and TRBJ2-5; D remains unclear. The CDR3 extends over 14 amino acids. Germline lookup yields CDR1 MNHEY and CDR2 SMNVEV (reference sequence). V was cut by 3 bases and J by 2 bases, with 10 bases left in between. The CDR3 nucleotides read TGTGCCAGCAGTTTGAGGACCGCTCAAGAGACCCAGTACTTC. This sequence encodes CASSLRTAQETQYF.

The chain recombines TRBV19 with TRBJ1-5; 9 nucleotides line up with TRBD1. Germline CDR1 reads LNHDA; CDR2 reads SQIVND (reference sequence). The CDR3 is made up of 21 amino acids. Trimming removed 7 bases from V and 2 bases from J; junction bases left unmatched: 24. The CDR3 spells CASTIAGWGTGNPRGNQPQHF. Written as DNA, the CDR3 is TGTGCCAGTACCATCGCCGGTTGGGGGACAGGGAATCCCCGCGGCAATCAGCCCCAGCATTTT.

The rearrangement uses TRBV12-2 and TRBJ2-4; TRBD1, the table's D call, lacks a check against the DNA. TRBV12-2 is a pseudogene. This CDR3 has 15 residues. The CDR3 is CASRFRDRDKNIQYF. The CDR3 nucleotides are TGTGCAAGTCGCTTCCGGGACAGGGACAAAAACATTCAGTACTTC.